The rows below give T cell receptor beta chains drawn from one sample of a study of siplizumab effects on memory and regulatory T cells. TCRdb's table, derived via immunoSEQ multiplex PCR, lists solely in-frame clones and lacks some. The data contain some 100,000 clones, 94% of them singletons. The sample was Tregs sorted from blood. The receptor set was obtained from a human donor in good health. CDR3s include the opening cysteine and the closing phenylalanine or tryptophan. D genes are given only for firm matches. The size field is filled for only some rows; it gives once, few, many or a size class.

clone_size	d_call	v_call	j_call	cdr3_aa	cdr3_nt
NA	NA	TRBV4-2	TRBJ2-1	CASSQDSGTVYNEQFF	TGTGCCAGCAGCCAAGATAGTGGGACGGTCTACAATGAGCAGTTCTTC
once	NA	TRBV29-1	TRBJ2-7	CSVRRDSYEQYF	TGCAGCGTGAGACGGGATAGTTACGAGCAGTACTTC
NA	NA	TRBV6-6	TRBJ1-1	CASRRSAMNTEAFF	TGTGCCAGCAGGCGCAGCGCCATGAACACTGAAGCTTTCTTT
NA	TRBD1	TRBV5-5	TRBJ1-5	CASSEIQGGLGQPQHF	TGTGCCAGCAGCGAAATACAGGGGGGGCTAGGTCAGCCCCAGCATTTT
once	NA	TRBV4-2	TRBJ1-2	CASSQDTKRGYTF	TGTGCCAGCAGCCAAGATACGAAGCGCGGCTACACCTTC
NA	NA	TRBV5-1	TRBJ2-3	CASSSRQEWDTQYF	TGCGCCAGCAGCTCGCGACAGGAATGGGATACGCAGTATTTT
NA	NA	TRBV28	TRBJ1-5	CASSKQGLVIQPQHF	TGTGCCAGCAGCAAACAGGGACTGGTCATTCAGCCCCAGCATTTT
NA	NA	TRBV6-5	TRBJ2-2	CASRGTGELFF	TGTGCCAGCAGAGGTACCGGGGAGCTGTTTTTT
NA	TRBD2	TRBV6-6	TRBJ2-2	CASGPGLAGSGELFF	TGTGCCAGCGGACCGGGACTAGCGGGAAGCGGGGAGCTGTTTTTT
NA	TRBD1	TRBV28	TRBJ2-6	CASRQGGSGANVLTF	TGTGCCAGCAGACAGGGGGGATCTGGGGCCAACGTCCTGACTTTC
NA	NA	TRBV6-6	TRBJ2-7	CASSYSGTGSYEQYF	TGTGCCAGCAGTTACTCCGGGACTGGATCCTACGAGCAGTACTTC
NA	TRBD1	TRBV28	TRBJ1-2	CASSSRGNGYTF	TGTGCCAGCTCGAGCAGGGGGAACGGCTACACCTTC
NA	NA	TRBV18	TRBJ1-2	CASSLDTRYYGYTF	TGTGCCAGCTCACTTGACACGAGGTACTATGGCTACACCTTC
NA	NA	TRBV6-1	TRBJ1-5	CASRGYSNQPQHF	TGTGCCAGCAGGGGTTATAGCAATCAGCCCCAGCATTTT
NA	NA	TRBV7-8	TRBJ2-5	CASSLTGVGETQYF	TGTGCCAGCAGCTTAACAGGAGTCGGAGAGACCCAGTACTTC
NA	NA	TRBV12-5	TRBJ2-1	CASGLALDWNEQFF	TGTGCTAGTGGTTTGGCTCTCGACTGGAATGAGCAGTTCTTC
NA	TRBD1	TRBV25-1	TRBJ1-6	CASSGSRQGKNSPLHF	TGTGCCAGCAGTGGATCACGACAGGGGAAGAATTCACCCCTCCACTTT
once	TRBD2	TRBV19	TRBJ2-1	CASQGGLAAYNEQFF	TGTGCCAGCCAGGGTGGACTAGCGGCCTACAATGAGCAGTTCTTC
once	NA	TRBV7-2	TRBJ2-7	CASSLSLRNYEQYF	TGTGCCAGCAGCTTATCCTTACGCAACTACGAGCAGTACTTC
once	TRBD2	TRBV19	TRBJ2-7	CASSVRGRGFVTYEQYF	TGTGCCAGTAGTGTTCGCGGGAGGGGCTTTGTTACCTACGAGCAGTACTTC
NA	NA	TRBV28	TRBJ2-2	CASSLYQGTGELFF	TGTGCCAGCAGTTTATATCAGGGGACCGGGGAGCTGTTTTTT
NA	TRBD1	TRBV11-1	TRBJ1-2	CASSRQGIEGYTF	TGTGCCAGCAGCCGACAGGGAATAGAAGGCTACACCTTC
NA	NA	TRBV4-2	TRBJ2-2	CASSPGRVAGELFF	TGTGCCAGCAGCCCAGGACGCGTCGCCGGGGAGCTGTTTTTT
NA	NA	TRBV28	TRBJ2-1	CASRFRVGSYNEQFF	TGTGCCAGCAGGTTCAGGGTCGGATCCTACAATGAGCAGTTCTTC
NA	NA	TRBV27	TRBJ2-7	CARDSTGTEFYEQYF	TGTGCCAGAGATTCAACCGGGACGGAGTTTTACGAGCAGTACTTC
NA	TRBD1	TRBV18	TRBJ2-6	CASSPRGQGSGANVLTF	TGTGCCAGCTCACCAAGGGGACAGGGTTCCGGGGCCAACGTCCTGACTTTC
NA	TRBD1	TRBV28	TRBJ1-3	CASSLLGAGGFSGNTIYF	TGTGCCAGCAGTTTATTAGGTGCAGGGGGATTTTCTGGAAACACCATATATTTT
once	TRBD2	TRBV19	TRBJ2-1	CASSPRTSGRRNEQFF	TGTGCCAGTAGTCCGCGGACTAGCGGGAGGCGCAATGAGCAGTTCTTC
NA	NA	TRBV6-1	TRBJ2-3	CASSGMGDTQYF	TGTGCCAGCAGCGGGATGGGAGATACGCAGTATTTT
NA	NA	TRBV27	TRBJ1-2	CASMGFAGYTF	TGTGCCAGCATGGGTTTTGCTGGCTACACCTTC
NA	NA	TRBV28	TRBJ1-2	CAIDAITGYGYTF	TGTGCCATCGACGCCATTACAGGGTACGGCTACACCTTC
NA	NA	TRBV10-3	TRBJ1-3	CAISPRDSSGNTIYF	TGTGCCATCAGTCCTAGAGACAGCTCTGGAAACACCATATATTTT
NA	TRBD1	TRBV19	TRBJ1-5	CASSATGGPQHF	TGTGCCAGTAGTGCTACAGGGGGACCCCAGCATTTT
NA	NA	TRBV4-1	TRBJ2-1	CASSREQATFNEQFF	TGCGCCAGCAGCCGGGAGCAGGCTACCTTTAATGAGCAGTTCTTC
NA	NA	TRBV5-1	TRBJ2-1	CASSFQGRAGEQFF	TGCGCCAGCAGCTTCCAGGGAAGGGCGGGGGAGCAGTTCTTC
NA	NA	TRBV25-1	TRBJ1-1	CASRGKNTEAFF	TGTGCCAGTAGGGGGAAGAACACTGAAGCTTTCTTT
once	NA	TRBV9	TRBJ2-3	CASSDRPVTDTQYF	TGTGCCAGCAGCGACCGCCCCGTTACAGATACGCAGTATTTT
NA	TRBD1	TRBV18	TRBJ1-2	CASSPTSRDSYGYTF	TGTGCCAGCTCACCGACTTCAAGGGACAGCTATGGCTACACCTTC
NA	TRBD1	TRBV6-5	TRBJ1-1	CASKRQGKNTEAFF	TGTGCCAGCAAAAGACAGGGGAAGAACACTGAAGCTTTCTTT
NA	TRBD1	TRBV18	TRBJ1-2	CASSPLKGTGGVSYTF	TGTGCCAGCTCACCATTGAAGGGGACAGGGGGCGTAAGCTACACCTTC
NA	TRBD1	TRBV5-1	TRBJ2-1	CASSSATGGNEQFF	TGCGCCAGCAGCTCCGCCACAGGGGGCAATGAGCAGTTCTTC
NA	TRBD2	TRBV18	TRBJ2-7	CASSTIAGVGPYEQYF	TGTGCCAGCTCAACGATAGCGGGAGTTGGCCCCTACGAGCAGTACTTC
NA	NA	TRBV18	TRBJ1-1	CASSLFDGNTEAFF	TGTGCCAGCTCACTCTTTGACGGGAACACTGAAGCTTTCTTT
NA	NA	TRBV7-9	TRBJ2-3	CASSLAQRSIPSTDTQYF	TGTGCCAGCAGCTTAGCCCAGCGGAGCATTCCTAGCACAGATACGCAGTATTTT
once	NA	TRBV29-1	TRBJ2-6	CSVLKLGSGANVLTF	TGCAGCGTACTAAAGCTCGGCTCTGGGGCCAACGTCCTGACTTTC
NA	NA	TRBV28	TRBJ2-1	CASSGGKGYNEQFF	TGTGCCAGCAGCGGGGGAAAGGGATACAATGAGCAGTTCTTC
NA	NA	TRBV15	TRBJ2-7	CATSRDTGTYEQYF	TGTGCCACCAGCAGAGATACAGGGACCTACGAGCAGTACTTC
NA	TRBD2	TRBV11-2	TRBJ2-2	CASSLGAGARELFF	TGTGCCAGCAGCTTAGGAGCGGGAGCCCGGGAGCTGTTTTTT
NA	NA	TRBV5-1	TRBJ2-1	CASSLAPFNEQFF	TGCGCCAGCAGCTTGGCCCCTTTTAATGAGCAGTTCTTC
NA	TRBD2	TRBV27	TRBJ2-1	CASSLLASGIREFF	TGTGCCAGCAGTTTATTGGCTAGCGGGATAAGGGAGTTCTTC
NA	NA	TRBV30	TRBJ2-2	CAWSGDLANTGELFF	TGTGCCTGGAGCGGGGACTTAGCGAACACCGGGGAGCTGTTTTTT
once	NA	TRBV2	TRBJ1-5	CASSGQFNQPQHF	TGTGCCAGCAGTGGACAGTTCAATCAGCCCCAGCATTTT
NA	NA	TRBV27	TRBJ2-5	CASSLSPGGTQYF	TGTGCCAGCAGTTTAAGTCCCGGGGGGACCCAGTACTTC
NA	NA	TRBV6-5	TRBJ2-3	CASSLGVGGTDTQYF	TGTGCCAGCAGTTTGGGGGTGGGAGGCACAGATACGCAGTATTTT
NA	NA	TRBV6-5	TRBJ1-1	CASSPWTDHTEAFF	TGTGCCAGCAGTCCCTGGACAGACCACACTGAAGCTTTCTTT
NA	TRBD1	TRBV27	TRBJ2-6	CASQGALSGANVLTF	TGTGCCAGCCAGGGGGCCCTCTCTGGGGCCAACGTCCTGACTTTC
NA	TRBD2	TRBV30	TRBJ2-2	CAWSGGTSRYTGELFF	TGTGCCTGGAGTGGGGGGACTAGCCGATACACCGGGGAGCTGTTTTTT
NA	NA	TRBV28	TRBJ1-5	CASSLRRLGANQPQHF	TGTGCCAGCAGTTTACGGCGTCTCGGGGCAAATCAGCCCCAGCATTTT
NA	TRBD2	TRBV10-3	TRBJ2-7	CAISGTSGYEQYF	TGTGCCATCAGTGGGACTAGCGGCTACGAGCAGTACTTC
NA	TRBD1	TRBV29-1	TRBJ2-1	CSVHPRQGVYLDAPGEQFF	TGCAGCGTTCACCCTAGACAGGGGGTATACCTGGACGCACCGGGTGAGCAGTTCTTC